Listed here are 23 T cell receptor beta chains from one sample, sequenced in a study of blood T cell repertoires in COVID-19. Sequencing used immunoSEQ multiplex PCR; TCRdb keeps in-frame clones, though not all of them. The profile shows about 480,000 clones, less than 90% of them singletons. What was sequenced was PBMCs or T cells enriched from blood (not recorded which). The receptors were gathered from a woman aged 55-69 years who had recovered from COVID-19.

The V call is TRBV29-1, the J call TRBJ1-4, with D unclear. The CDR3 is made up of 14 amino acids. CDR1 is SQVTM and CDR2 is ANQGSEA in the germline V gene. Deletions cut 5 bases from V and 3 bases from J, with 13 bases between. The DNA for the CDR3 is TGCAGCGTTAGCCGAGGGAGAGCTAATGAAAAACTGTTTTTT. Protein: CSVSRGRANEKLFF. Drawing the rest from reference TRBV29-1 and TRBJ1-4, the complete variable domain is SAVISQKPSRDICQRGTSLTIQCQVDSQVTMMFWYRQQPGQSLTLIATANQGSEATYESGFVIDKFPISRPNLTFSTLTVSNMSPEDSSIYLCSVSRGRANEKLFFGSGTQLSVL.

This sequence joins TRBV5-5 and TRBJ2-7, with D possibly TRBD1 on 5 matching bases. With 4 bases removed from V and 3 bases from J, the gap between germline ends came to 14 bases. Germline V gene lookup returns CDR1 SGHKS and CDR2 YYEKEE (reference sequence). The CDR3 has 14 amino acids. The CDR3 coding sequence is TGTGCCAGCAGCAGCGCCAGGGTCGGCTACGAGCAGTACTTC. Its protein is CASSSARVGYEQYF.

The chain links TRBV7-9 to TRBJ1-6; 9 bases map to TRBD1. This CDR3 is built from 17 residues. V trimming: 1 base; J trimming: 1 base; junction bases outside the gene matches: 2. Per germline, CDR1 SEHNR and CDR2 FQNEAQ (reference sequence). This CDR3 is CASSLVTGGSYNSPLHF. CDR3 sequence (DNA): TGTGCCAGCAGCTTAGTGACAGGGGGATCCTATAATTCACCCCTCCACTTT.

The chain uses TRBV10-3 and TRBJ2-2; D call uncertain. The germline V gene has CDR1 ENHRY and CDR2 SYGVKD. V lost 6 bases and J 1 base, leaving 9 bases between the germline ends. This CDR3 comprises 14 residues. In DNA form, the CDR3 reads TGTGCCATCAGCTCCCTGCGGAACACCGGGGAGCTGTTTTTT. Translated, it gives CAISSLRNTGELFF.

The CDR3: CATRDSTDTQYF. In DNA form, the CDR3 reads TGTGCCACTAGGGACAGTACAGATACGCAGTATTTT. This chain joins TRBV24-1 and TRBJ2-3, with TRBD1 matching 7 bases. V was pared by 10 bases and J by 3 bases, with 3 bases of the junction left unmatched. This CDR3 is built from 12 residues. CDR1 KGHDR and CDR2 SFDVKD come from the germline V gene.

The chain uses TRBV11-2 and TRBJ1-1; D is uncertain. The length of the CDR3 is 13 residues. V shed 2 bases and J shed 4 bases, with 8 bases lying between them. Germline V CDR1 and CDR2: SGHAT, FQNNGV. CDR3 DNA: TGTGCCAGCAGCTTATTAATGAGCACTGAAGCTTTCTTT. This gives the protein CASSLLMSTEAFF.

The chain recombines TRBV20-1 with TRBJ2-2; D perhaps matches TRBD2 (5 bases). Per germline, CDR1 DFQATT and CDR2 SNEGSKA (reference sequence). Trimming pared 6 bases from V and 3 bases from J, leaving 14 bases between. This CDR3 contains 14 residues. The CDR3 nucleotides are TGCAGTGCCAGTCGGGGTAGTGACACCGGGGAGCTGTTTTTT. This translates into CSASRGSDTGELFF.

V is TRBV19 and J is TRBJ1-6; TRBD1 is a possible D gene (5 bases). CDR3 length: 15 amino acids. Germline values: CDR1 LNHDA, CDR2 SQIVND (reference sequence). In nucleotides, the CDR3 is TGTTATCCGGGGGAGGCTTCCACGGGGAATTCACCCCTCCACTTT. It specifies CYPGEASTGNSPLHF. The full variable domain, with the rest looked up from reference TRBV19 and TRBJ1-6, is DGGITQSPKYLFRKEGQNVTLSCEQNLNHDAMYWYRQDPGQGLRLIYYSQIVNDFQKGDIAEGYSVSREKKESFPLTVTSAQKNPTAFYLCYPGEASTGNSPLHFGNGTRLTVT.

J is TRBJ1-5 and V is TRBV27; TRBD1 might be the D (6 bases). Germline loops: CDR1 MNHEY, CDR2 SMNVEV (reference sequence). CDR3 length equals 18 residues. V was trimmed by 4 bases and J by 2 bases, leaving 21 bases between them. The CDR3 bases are TGTGCCAGCAGTTCGTTTACAGGGTCCAAGGGCGGCAATCAGCCCCAGCATTTT. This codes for CASSSFTGSKGGNQPQHF.

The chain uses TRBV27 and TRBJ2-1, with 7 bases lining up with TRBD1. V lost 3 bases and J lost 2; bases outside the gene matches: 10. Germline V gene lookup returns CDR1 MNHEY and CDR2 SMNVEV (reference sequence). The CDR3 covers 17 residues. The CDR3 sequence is CASSLGQTHKAYNEQFF. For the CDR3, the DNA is TGTGCCAGCAGTTTGGGACAGACTCACAAAGCCTACAATGAGCAGTTCTTC.

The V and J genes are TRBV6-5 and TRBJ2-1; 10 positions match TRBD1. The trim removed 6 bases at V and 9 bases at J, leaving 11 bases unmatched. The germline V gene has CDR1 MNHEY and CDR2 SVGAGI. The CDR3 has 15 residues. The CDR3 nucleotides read TGTGCCAGCAGATTCCGGGACAGGGGTGATGGTGAGCAGTTCTTC. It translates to CASRFRDRGDGEQFF.

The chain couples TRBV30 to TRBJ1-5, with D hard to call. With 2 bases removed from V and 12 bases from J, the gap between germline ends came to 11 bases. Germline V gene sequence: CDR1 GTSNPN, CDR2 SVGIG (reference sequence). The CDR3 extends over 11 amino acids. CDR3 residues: CAWSKQGGQHF. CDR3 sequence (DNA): TGTGCCTGGAGTAAACAAGGAGGCCAGCATTTT.

The CDR3 protein is CASSEEAQRGEQYF. The CDR3 DNA follows: TGTGCCAGCAGTGAAGAGGCTCAGCGAGGCGAGCAGTACTTC. This chain uses TRBV6-4 with TRBJ2-7, with D unresolved. Germline CDR1 is MRHNA and CDR2 is SNTAGT. CDR3 size: 14 residues. Trimming left V 3 bases short and J 6 bases short, with 15 bases between.

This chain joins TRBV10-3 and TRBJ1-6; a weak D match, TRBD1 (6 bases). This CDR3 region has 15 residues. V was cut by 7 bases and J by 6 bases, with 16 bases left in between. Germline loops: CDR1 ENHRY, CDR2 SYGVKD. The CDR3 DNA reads TGTGCCATCAACCCTACAGGGACACCTAATTCACCCCTCCACTTT. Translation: CAINPTGTPNSPLHF.

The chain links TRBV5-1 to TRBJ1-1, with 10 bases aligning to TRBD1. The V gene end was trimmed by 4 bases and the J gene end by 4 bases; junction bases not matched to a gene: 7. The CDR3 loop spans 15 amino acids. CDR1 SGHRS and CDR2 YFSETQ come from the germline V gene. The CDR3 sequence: CASSNRTGGSTEAFF. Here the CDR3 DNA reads TGCGCCAGCAGCAACCGGACAGGGGGAAGCACTGAAGCTTTCTTT.

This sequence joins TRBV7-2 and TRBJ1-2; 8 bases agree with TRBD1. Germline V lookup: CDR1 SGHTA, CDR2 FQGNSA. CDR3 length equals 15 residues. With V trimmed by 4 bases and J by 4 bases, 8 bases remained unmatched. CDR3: CASSSSGGPGYGYTF. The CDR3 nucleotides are TGTGCCAGCAGCTCATCAGGGGGCCCGGGCTATGGCTACACCTTC.

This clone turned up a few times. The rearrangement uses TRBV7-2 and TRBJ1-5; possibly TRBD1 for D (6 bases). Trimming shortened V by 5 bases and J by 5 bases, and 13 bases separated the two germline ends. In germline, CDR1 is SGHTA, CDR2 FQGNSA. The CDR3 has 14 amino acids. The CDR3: CASSQQGKDQPQHF. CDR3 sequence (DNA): TGTGCCAGCAGCCAACAGGGTAAAGATCAGCCCCAGCATTTT.

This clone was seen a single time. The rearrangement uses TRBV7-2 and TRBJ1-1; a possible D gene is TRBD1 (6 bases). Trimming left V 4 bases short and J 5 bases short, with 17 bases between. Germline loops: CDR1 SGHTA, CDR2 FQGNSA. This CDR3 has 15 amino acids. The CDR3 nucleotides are TGTGCCAGCAGCTCACAGGGACGGGCGTATACTGAAGCTTTCTTT. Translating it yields CASSSQGRAYTEAFF.

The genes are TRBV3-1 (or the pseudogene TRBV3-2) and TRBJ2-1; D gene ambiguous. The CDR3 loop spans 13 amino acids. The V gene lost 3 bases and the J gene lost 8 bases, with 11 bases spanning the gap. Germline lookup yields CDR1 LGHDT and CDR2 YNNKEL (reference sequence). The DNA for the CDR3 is TGTGCCAGCAGCCACCTAGGTGACGATGAGCAGTTCTTC. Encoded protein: CASSHLGDDEQFF.

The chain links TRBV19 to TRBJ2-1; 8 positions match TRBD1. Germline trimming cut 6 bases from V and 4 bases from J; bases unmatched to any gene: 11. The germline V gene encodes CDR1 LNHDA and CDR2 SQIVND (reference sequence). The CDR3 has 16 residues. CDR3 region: CASRTRTGKNYNEQFF. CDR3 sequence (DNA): TGTGCCAGTAGGACTCGGACAGGGAAAAATTACAATGAGCAGTTCTTC.

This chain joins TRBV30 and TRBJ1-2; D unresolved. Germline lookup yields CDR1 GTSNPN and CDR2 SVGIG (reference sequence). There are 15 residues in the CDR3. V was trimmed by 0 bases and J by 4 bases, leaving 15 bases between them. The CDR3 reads CAWSVKSSFLYGYTF. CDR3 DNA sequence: TGTGCCTGGAGTGTAAAATCCTCCTTCCTCTATGGCTACACCTTC.

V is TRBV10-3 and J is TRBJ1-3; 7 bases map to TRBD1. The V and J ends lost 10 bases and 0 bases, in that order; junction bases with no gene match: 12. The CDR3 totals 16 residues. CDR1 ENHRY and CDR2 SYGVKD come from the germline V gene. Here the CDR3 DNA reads TGTGCCACCAGGCCCCTGACAGGGAACTCTGGAAACACCATATATTTT. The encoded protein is CATRPLTGNSGNTIYF.

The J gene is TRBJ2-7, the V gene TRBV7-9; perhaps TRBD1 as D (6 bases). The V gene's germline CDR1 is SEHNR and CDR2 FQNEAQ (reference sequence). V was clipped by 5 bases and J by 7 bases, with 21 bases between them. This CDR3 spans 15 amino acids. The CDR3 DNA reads TGTGCCAGCAGCCAGATGCCCCTCGAAGGGGGAGAGCAGTACGTC. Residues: CASSQMPLEGGEQYV.